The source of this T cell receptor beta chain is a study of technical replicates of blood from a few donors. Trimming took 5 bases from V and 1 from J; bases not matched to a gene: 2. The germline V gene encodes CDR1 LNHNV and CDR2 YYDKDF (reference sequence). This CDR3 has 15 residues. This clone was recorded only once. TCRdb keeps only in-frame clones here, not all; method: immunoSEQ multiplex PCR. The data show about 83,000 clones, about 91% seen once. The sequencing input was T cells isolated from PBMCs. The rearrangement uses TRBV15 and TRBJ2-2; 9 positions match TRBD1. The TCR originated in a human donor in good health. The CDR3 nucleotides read TGTGCCACCAGCTTGGACAGGGGGAACACCGGGGAGCTGTTTTTT. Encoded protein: CATSLDRGNTGELFF. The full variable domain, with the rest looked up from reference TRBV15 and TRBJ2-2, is DAMVIQNPRYQVTQFGKPVTLSCSQTLNHNVMYWYQQKSSQAPKLLFHYYDKDFNNEADTPDNFQSRRPNTSFCFLDIRSPGLGDTAMYLCATSLDRGNTGELFFGEGSRLTVL.